A single sample is the source of the 32 T cell receptor beta chains below, sequenced in a study of HIV-infected patients and healthy controls. The repertoire came from unfractionated whole blood and reflected all unsorted peripheral T cells. Approximately 510 ng RNA was reverse transcribed with alpha and beta constant-region primers. Alpha and beta chain libraries were made separately by chain-specific third strand synthesis with multiplexing indices. TCRdb fed the 5' RACE reads into MiXCR, producing one record per CDR3 protein. Here the sample spans about 18,000 distinct CDR3 sequences, roughly 9.1% being singletons. Sequenced: blood. The source of these receptors is an adult in good health.

CDR3 loop: CATSRDVGDTEAFF. The CDR3 nucleotides read TGTGCCACCAGCAGAGATGTCGGAGACACTGAAGCTTTCTTT. The V call is TRBV15, the J call TRBJ1-1; D remains unclear. Trimming removed 0 bases from V and 3 bases from J, with 8 bases in between. The length of the CDR3 is 14 residues. Germline values: CDR1 LNHNV, CDR2 YYDKDF (reference sequence). Filled out from reference TRBV15 and TRBJ1-1, the complete variable domain reads DAMVIQNPRYQVTQFGKPVTLSCSQTLNHNVMYWYQQKSSQAPKLLFHYYDKDFNNEADTPDNFQSRRPNTSFCFLDIRSPGLGDTAMYLCATSRDVGDTEAFFGQGTRLTVV.

This chain connects TRBV20-1 to TRBJ2-3; perhaps TRBD2 as D (6 bases). Germline loops: CDR1 DFQATT, CDR2 SNEGSKA (reference sequence). The CDR3 sequence is 15 residues long. The germline V and J ends were trimmed by 1 base and 8 bases, with 19 bases remaining between them. CDR3 DNA: TGCAGTGCTAGAGTGACGGGAGCCCCCGTGGGTACGCAGTATTTT. It codes for CSARVTGAPVGTQYF.

This clonotype has at least ten counts. J is TRBJ2-4 and V is TRBV20-1; 10 nucleotides line up with TRBD2. V lost 3 bases, J lost 9 bases, and 8 bases stayed unmatched. This CDR3 is built from 14 residues. CDR1 and CDR2 from the germline V gene are DFQATT and SNEGSKA (reference sequence). As DNA, the CDR3 is TGCAGTGCTAGCCAGACTAGCGGGTACGGCATTCAGTACTTC. This codes for CSASQTSGYGIQYF.

The table lists this clonotype with many counts. V and J are TRBV6-5 and TRBJ2-7, with no clear D. The CDR3 runs 14 residues. Trimming pared 4 bases from V and 4 bases from J, leaving 14 bases between. Germline V gene sequence: CDR1 MNHEY, CDR2 SVGAGI. The CDR3 DNA is TGTGCCAGCAGTTCCCTGGTTCGTATGTACGAGCAGTACTTC. This translates into CASSSLVRMYEQYF.

This clonotype was counted at least ten times. The CDR3 here is CASSDPDRAHTDTQYF. In DNA form, the CDR3 reads TGTGCCAGCAGTGACCCCGACAGGGCCCACACAGATACGCAGTATTTT. This chain connects TRBV6-1 to TRBJ2-3; 7 bases line up with TRBD1. This CDR3 has 16 residues. Germline V gene sequence: CDR1 MNHNS, CDR2 SASEGT. The ends lost 3 bases at V and 2 bases at J; junction bases unmatched: 8.

This clonotype turned up a few times. The chain has TRBV6-1 and TRBJ2-1; no reliable D call. This CDR3 comprises 11 residues. Trimming left V 6 bases short and J 5 bases short, with 5 bases between. Germline CDR1 is MNHNS and CDR2 is SASEGT. CDR3 amino acids: CASSLNNEQFF. Written as DNA, the CDR3 is TGTGCCAGCAGCCTTAACAATGAGCAGTTCTTC.

This clonotype is termed medium-sized. The chain links TRBV20-1 to TRBJ2-5; 9 positions agree with TRBD2. The ends lost 1 base at V and 0 bases at J; junction bases unmatched: 3. The CDR3 spans 15 residues. Germline V gene lookup returns CDR1 DFQATT and CDR2 SNEGSKA (reference sequence). CDR3 nucleotide sequence: TGCAGTGCTAGAGGACTAGCGGCTCACCAAGAGACCCAGTACTTC. The encoded protein is CSARGLAAHQETQYF.

This clonotype was seen at least ten times. The J gene is TRBJ2-5, the V gene TRBV27; D may be TRBD2 (5 bases). V lost 3 bases, J lost 3 bases, and 20 bases lay in between. This CDR3 has 17 amino acids. Germline V lookup: CDR1 MNHEY, CDR2 SMNVEV (reference sequence). Written as DNA, the CDR3 is TGTGCCAGCAGTTTTTTACCCGTGGCAGAGGGTAAAGAGACCCAGTACTTC. Translating it yields CASSFLPVAEGKETQYF.

By proportion, this clonotype is medium-sized (0.01 to 0.1%). The genes are TRBV29-1 and TRBJ1-1; 7 positions agree with TRBD1. Germline V gene lookup returns CDR1 SQVTM and CDR2 ANQGSEA. Trimming cost V 4 bases and J 6 bases; bases outside gene matches: 11. CDR3 size: 14 residues. The CDR3 coding sequence is TGCAGCGTTGTAGGGACAGACTTGGGCCCTGAAGCTTTCTTT. It codes for CSVVGTDLGPEAFF.

This clonotype was picked up many times. The chain has TRBV18 and TRBJ2-7, with 7 nucleotides matching TRBD1. Germline-derived CDR1 and CDR2 are KGHSH and LQKENI. The CDR3 is 14 residues long. V dropped 2 bases and J dropped 3; count of bases not matched to a gene: 4. The CDR3 loop is CASSPDRAHYEQYF. The CDR3 DNA reads TGTGCCAGCTCACCAGACAGGGCCCACTACGAGCAGTACTTC.

This clonotype was seen ten or more times. J is TRBJ2-7 and V is TRBV28, with TRBD1 matching over 9 bases. This CDR3 has 14 amino acids. J gave up 6 bases and V 6 bases, and 9 bases lay outside the gene matches. Germline values: CDR1 MDHEN, CDR2 SYDVKM. This chain's CDR3 is CASRVGQGRAEQYF. The CDR3 DNA reads TGTGCCAGCAGGGTGGGACAGGGACGGGCCGAGCAGTACTTC.

This clonotype was detected many times. The chain employs TRBV18 and TRBJ2-7; D remains ambiguous. Germline CDR1 and CDR2: KGHSH and LQKENI. This CDR3 has 12 residues. Trimming shortened V by 6 bases and J by 1 base, and 7 bases separated the two germline ends. The chain's CDR3 is CASSTTSYEQYF. In DNA, the CDR3 is TGTGCCAGCTCTACTACTTCCTACGAGCAGTACTTC.

This clonotype was counted between two and nine times. The genes are TRBV5-1 and TRBJ1-1, with TRBD1 as a possible D gene (5 bases). The V end was cut by 2 bases, the J end by 0 bases, with 11 bases between. CDR3 length: 15 amino acids. Looked up from germline, CDR1 is SGHRS and CDR2 is YFSETQ. This CDR3 is CASSFGTGVNTEAFF. The CDR3 DNA reads as TGCGCCAGCAGCTTCGGAACAGGAGTGAACACTGAAGCTTTCTTT.

There are many counts of this clonotype. This chain joins TRBV20-1 and TRBJ2-3; no clear D gene. Trimming shortened V by 0 bases and J by 0 bases, and 10 bases separated the two germline ends. The CDR3 totals 15 residues. Germline CDR1 is DFQATT and CDR2 is SNEGSKA (reference sequence). CDR3 nucleotides: TGCAGTGCTAGAGATGCTAGTCTTAGCACAGATACGCAGTATTTT. It specifies CSARDASLSTDTQYF.

This clonotype was detected a few times. The J gene is TRBJ1-5, the V gene TRBV15; unclear D gene. Trimming took off 5 bases at V and 7 bases at J, with 9 bases between the two ends. The CDR3 totals 12 residues. Germline V CDR1 and CDR2: LNHNV, YYDKDF (reference sequence). In nucleotides, the CDR3 is TGTGCCACCAGCGGACCCAGGCAGCCCCAGCATTTT. This gives the protein CATSGPRQPQHF.

This chain links TRBV12-3 or TRBV12-4 with TRBJ1-5; D unclear. V lost 3 bases to trimming and J lost 4 bases, with 10 bases between them. The CDR3 has 14 amino acids. CDR3 region: CASSFDGENQPQHF. The CDR3, as DNA: TGTGCCAGCAGTTTCGACGGGGAGAATCAGCCCCAGCATTTT.

Within the sample, this clonotype is medium-sized. V usage is TRBV25-1 and J usage is TRBJ2-5; 13 bases are a match to TRBD2. The CDR3 contains 16 residues. With V trimmed by 3 bases and J by 1 base, 2 bases remained unmatched. Germline CDR1 is MGHDK and CDR2 is SYGVNS. The CDR3 DNA reads as TGTGCCAGCAGTGAGGGACTAGCGGGGCCCCAAGAGACCCAGTACTTC. It is translated as CASSEGLAGPQETQYF.

By proportion, this clonotype is medium-sized (0.01 to 0.1%). The genes are TRBV6-2 or TRBV6-3 and TRBJ2-1; 8 bases fit TRBD2. CDR3 length equals 17 residues. J was trimmed by 9 bases and V by 0 bases; bases with no gene match: 13. Looked up from germline, CDR1 is MNHEY and CDR2 is SVGEGT. The CDR3 nucleotides are TGTGCCAGCAGTTACTCCATACGGGAGGGCCGGGAGGTTGAGCAGTTCTTC. Amino acid sequence: CASSYSIREGREVEQFF.

This clonotype showed up many times. The CDR3 nucleotides are TGCAGTGCTCTAATGGCTAGCGGGGACCAAGAGACCCAGTACTTC. Its translation is CSALMASGDQETQYF. The rearrangement joins TRBV20-1 to TRBJ2-5, with 9 bases lining up with TRBD2. V shed 5 bases, J shed 0 bases, and the junction held 7 bases outside the gene matches. CDR1 is DFQATT and CDR2 is SNEGSKA in the germline V gene (reference sequence). This CDR3 has 15 residues.

This clonotype has at least ten counts. The V gene is TRBV6-2 or TRBV6-3, the J gene TRBJ2-2; tentatively, D is TRBD2 (5 bases). CDR1 and CDR2 (germline): MNHEY, SVGEGT. The CDR3 length is 14 residues. The V end lost 2 bases, the J end lost 5 bases, and 9 bases lay between the germline ends. The DNA for the CDR3 is TGTGCCAGCAGTTACGGCTCGGGGACCGGGGAGCTGTTTTTT. Translation: CASSYGSGTGELFF.

By proportion, this clonotype is medium-sized. The V gene is TRBV13, the J gene TRBJ2-5, with D tentatively TRBD2 (6 bases). Germline V gene lookup returns CDR1 PRHDT and CDR2 FYEKMQ (reference sequence). V gave up 4 bases and J gave up 5 bases, with 11 bases separating them. This CDR3 contains 13 residues. Here the CDR3 reads CASSSGEMETQYF. The DNA for the CDR3 is TGTGCCAGCAGCTCGGGGGAAATGGAGACCCAGTACTTC.

This clonotype was detected ten times or more. The V and J genes are TRBV14 and TRBJ1-4; no definite D call. Germline CDR1 and CDR2: SGHDN and FVKESK. V shed 1 base and J shed 7 bases, with 10 bases lying between them. The CDR3 is 14 amino acids. CDR3: CASSQVGLSEKLFF. The DNA of the CDR3 is TGTGCCAGCAGCCAAGTGGGCCTCAGTGAAAAACTGTTTTTT. Combining the CDR3 with reference TRBV14 and TRBJ1-4 gives the whole variable domain EAGVTQFPSHSVIEKGQTVTLRCDPISGHDNLYWYRRVMGKEIKFLLHFVKESKQDESGMPNNRFLAERTGGTYSTLKVQPAELEDSGVYFCASSQVGLSEKLFFGSGTQLSVL.

This clonotype has a handful of counts. The chain combines TRBV30 with TRBJ2-5, with D perhaps TRBD1 or TRBD2 (5 bases each). The V and J ends lost 4 bases and 1 base respectively, with 16 bases between them. The germline V gene encodes CDR1 GTSNPN and CDR2 SVGIG (reference sequence). This CDR3 is built from 15 residues. CDR3 coding DNA: TGTGCCTGGATGGGAAAAGCTGGGGGCCAAGAGACCCAGTACTTC. Protein sequence: CAWMGKAGGQETQYF.

This clonotype was seen repeatedly, ten times or more. CDR3 DNA sequence: TGTGCCAGTAGGGGACAGGGGGCCGGAATGTATGGCTACACCTTC. Its protein product is CASRGQGAGMYGYTF. The chain recombines TRBV19 with TRBJ1-2; 12 bases are a match to TRBD1. V dropped 6 bases and J dropped 5; count of bases not matched to a gene: 7. The CDR3 has 15 amino acids. Germline V lookup: CDR1 LNHDA, CDR2 SQIVND (reference sequence).

This clonotype occurred many times. The CDR3 DNA is TGCGCCAGCAGCTTAGCAGGGGACCATTCACCCCTCCACTTT. This codes for CASSLAGDHSPLHF. The rearrangement links TRBV5-1 to TRBJ1-6, with D tentatively TRBD1 (6 bases). The CDR3 runs 14 residues. Trimming took off 2 bases at V and 8 bases at J, with 11 bases between the two ends. Germline-derived CDR1 and CDR2 are SGHRS and YFSETQ. The full variable domain, in which reference TRBV5-1 and TRBJ1-6 provide the parts outside the CDR3, is KAGVTQTPRYLIKTRGQQVTLSCSPISGHRSVSWYQQTPGQGLQFLFEYFSETQRNKGNFPGRFSGRQFSNSRSEMNVSTLELGDSALYLCASSLAGDHSPLHFGNGTRLTVT.

In its sample, this clonotype was seen many times. The chain combines TRBV29-1 with TRBJ2-6; D remains unclear. V was clipped by 2 bases and J by 4 bases, with 3 bases between them. The CDR3 spans 12 residues. In germline, CDR1 is SQVTM, CDR2 ANQGSEA. This CDR3 reads CSVEKGANVLTF. CDR3 coding DNA: TGCAGCGTTGAAAAGGGGGCCAACGTCCTGACTTTC. Together with reference TRBV29-1 and TRBJ2-6, the CDR3 gives the full variable domain: SAVISQKPSRDICQRGTSLTIQCQVDSQVTMMFWYRQQPGQSLTLIATANQGSEATYESGFVIDKFPISRPNLTFSTLTVSNMSPEDSSIYLCSVEKGANVLTFGAGSRLTVL.

This clonotype was observed many times. The chain recombines TRBV18 with TRBJ2-7; the D is unclear. Looked up from germline, CDR1 is KGHSH and CDR2 is LQKENI. The V and J ends lost 2 bases and 5 bases respectively, with 10 bases between them. The CDR3 covers 13 residues. As DNA, the CDR3 is TGTGCCAGCTCACCAGGGAAGGGTGACGAGCAGTACTTC. Its translation is CASSPGKGDEQYF.

The table lists this clonotype with many counts. This chain's CDR3 is CAISEPTSREQFF. CDR3 in DNA: TGTGCCATCAGTGAGCCGACTAGCAGGGAGCAGTTCTTC. The genes are TRBV10-3 and TRBJ2-1; 7 nucleotides line up with TRBD2. CDR3 length equals 13 residues. J gave up 10 bases and V 2 bases, and 5 bases lay outside the gene matches. CDR1 and CDR2 (germline): ENHRY, SYGVKD.

This clonotype has ten or more counts. The gene calls are TRBV25-1 and TRBJ2-5; D gene ambiguous. Germline-derived CDR1 and CDR2 are MGHDK and SYGVNS. The CDR3 totals 12 residues. With 8 bases removed from V and 7 bases from J, the gap between germline ends came to 14 bases. CDR3: CASPRRPGTQYF. The DNA for the CDR3 is TGTGCCAGCCCTCGACGGCCAGGGACCCAGTACTTC.

The chain uses TRBV20-1 and TRBJ2-2; TRBD2 matches 14 bases. Germline CDR1 DFQATT, CDR2 SNEGSKA (reference sequence). V shed 3 bases, J shed 6 bases, and the junction held 6 bases outside the gene matches. This CDR3 comprises 16 residues. CDR3 in DNA: TGCAGTGCTAGGGTCGGGACTAGCGGGAGATCCGGGGAGCTGTTTTTT. Translating gives CSARVGTSGRSGELFF.

This clonotype was recorded at least ten times. The rearrangement joins TRBV11-2 to TRBJ1-3; weak D call: TRBD1 (6 bases). The length of the CDR3 is 14 residues. Germline lookup yields CDR1 SGHAT and CDR2 FQNNGV. Trimming left V 4 bases short and J 4 bases short, with 11 bases between. CDR3 nucleotide sequence: TGTGCCAGCAGCTCAAACGGGGGCGGAAACACCATATATTTT. This translates into CASSSNGGGNTIYF.

This clonotype was observed at least ten times. The chain recombines TRBV7-6 with TRBJ2-5; D is unclear. Germline V gives CDR1 SGHVS, CDR2 FNYEAQ. V lost 1 base and J 5 bases, leaving 5 bases between the germline ends. The CDR3 spans 12 residues. The CDR3 here is CASSLVDETQYF. DNA for the CDR3: TGTGCCAGCAGCTTAGTAGATGAGACCCAGTACTTC.